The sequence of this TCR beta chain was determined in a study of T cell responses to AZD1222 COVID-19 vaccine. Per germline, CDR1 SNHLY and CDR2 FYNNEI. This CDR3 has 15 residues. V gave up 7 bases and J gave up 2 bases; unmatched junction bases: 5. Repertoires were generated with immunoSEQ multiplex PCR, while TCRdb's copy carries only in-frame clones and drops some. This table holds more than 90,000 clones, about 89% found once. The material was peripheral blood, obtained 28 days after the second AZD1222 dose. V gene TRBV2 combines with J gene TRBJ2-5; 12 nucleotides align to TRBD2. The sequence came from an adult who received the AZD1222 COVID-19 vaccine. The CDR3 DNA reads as TGTGCCAGCAAACCTGGGACTAGCGGGCAAGAGACCCAGTACTTC. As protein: CASKPGTSGQETQYF.